The clone carrying this T cell receptor beta chain was observed a few times. Its antigen is unidentified. This sample stems from a study of cytomegalovirus exposure and HLA in healthy donors. Study-level results: In a later analysis, most CMV-associated TCR beta chains appeared HLA-restricted.

PCR primers comprised 60 Vbeta and 13 Jbeta primers. The protocol was immunoSEQ multiplex PCR, while the TCRdb copy is restricted to in-frame clones and leaves out a portion. This table has 150,000 to 160,000 clones, over 70% appearing once. This clonotype was sampled from a man younger than 40 in good health and CMV-seropositive. The source material was PBMCs.

In DNA form, the CDR3 reads TGTGCCAGCAGTGGGGGACATGGCAATCAGCCCCAGCATTTT. It encodes CASSGGHGNQPQHF. This chain connects TRBV5-8 to TRBJ1-5; D possibly corresponds to TRBD1 (6 bases). This CDR3 contains 14 residues. Germline loops: CDR1 SGHTS, CDR2 YDEGEE. Trimming cost V 5 bases and J 2 bases, with 11 bases left between them.